These 9 T cell receptor beta chains share one sample of origin, sequenced in a study of T cells in Graves' hyperthyroidism and ophthalmopathy. Template material for amplifying TCR beta CDR3 regions consisted of RNA transcripts. First-round RT-PCR targeting the TCR CDR3 was performed with the HTBI primer set. Via MiXCR, TCRdb re-called the multiplex PCR reads, giving one row per CDR3 protein. The sample lists roughly 350,000 distinct CDR3 sequences, around 14% occurring once. Specimen: blood. The receptor source for this set is a young woman with Graves' hyperthyroidism.

The chain has TRBV5-1 and TRBJ2-3; 11 bases are shared with TRBD2. The CDR3 is 16 residues long. Germline CDR1 SGHRS, CDR2 YFSETQ. V shed 4 bases and J 6 bases; nucleotides not matched to a gene: 10. The CDR3 coding sequence is TGCGCCAGCAGCGGTTTTGCACTAGCGGGAGTGGATACGCAGTATTTT. It yields the protein CASSGFALAGVDTQYF.

This clonotype was detected ten times or more. The V call is TRBV11-2, the J call TRBJ1-2, with TRBD1 matching over 8 bases. J gave up 7 bases and V 0 bases, and 4 bases lay outside the gene matches. This CDR3 is 14 amino acids long. The germline V gene encodes CDR1 SGHAT and CDR2 FQNNGV. The CDR3 DNA reads as TGTGCCAGCAGCTTAGAACGGGGGACAGGTGGCTACACCTTC. Residues: CASSLERGTGGYTF.

This clonotype was detected many times. This chain connects TRBV3-1 to TRBJ2-1, with D tentatively TRBD2 (5 bases). This CDR3 is 16 amino acids long. V shed 4 bases and J shed 0 bases, with 13 bases lying between them. CDR1 and CDR2 from the germline V gene are LGHDT and YNNKEL (reference sequence). The CDR3 protein is CASSPRGRVSYNEQFF. The CDR3 nucleotides are TGTGCCAGCAGCCCCAGAGGGCGGGTCTCCTACAATGAGCAGTTCTTC.

The CDR3 coding sequence is TGTGCCAGCAGTAACGGGAGGCGGTACGAGCAGTACTTC. This translates into CASSNGRRYEQYF. The V and J genes are TRBV6-1 and TRBJ2-7; 7 bases are a match to TRBD2. This CDR3 contains 13 residues. V shed 5 bases and J 4 bases; nucleotides not matched to a gene: 5. Germline CDR1 reads MNHNS; CDR2 reads SASEGT.

This clonotype was found many times. The chain recombines TRBV27 with TRBJ2-7, with D possibly being TRBD2 (6 bases). This CDR3 has 16 residues. Germline V gives CDR1 MNHEY, CDR2 SMNVEV (reference sequence). V was clipped by 5 bases and J by 4 bases, with 21 bases between them. The CDR3 loop is CASSAYSFLGGYEQYF. CDR3 DNA sequence: TGTGCCAGCAGTGCCTATTCCTTCCTCGGGGGTTACGAGCAGTACTTC.

This clonotype was detected many times. CDR3 protein: CASSLEGAGYTF. The CDR3 DNA reads as TGTGCCAGCAGCTTGGAAGGAGCCGGCTACACCTTC. The chain employs TRBV7-2 and TRBJ1-2, with D unclear. CDR1 and CDR2 from the germline V gene are SGHTA and FQGNSA. CDR3 length: 12 residues. V shed 3 bases and J shed 8 bases, with 10 bases lying between them.

The sample holds many counts of this clonotype. One base away lies a much larger clone, so this may be a sequencing read error. The CDR3 DNA is TGTGCCAGCAGTCCCGCAGGGAACACTGAAGCTTTCTTT. It specifies CASSPAGNTEAFF. The V and J genes are TRBV12-3 or TRBV12-4 and TRBJ1-1; D remains ambiguous. This CDR3 is built from 13 residues. V lost 5 bases, J lost 1 base, and 8 bases lay in between.

The chain has TRBV19 and TRBJ1-1; D is possibly TRBD1 (6 bases). This CDR3 region has 14 residues. The germline V and J ends were trimmed by 8 bases and 0 bases, with 13 bases remaining between them. Germline CDR1 is LNHDA and CDR2 is SQIVND (reference sequence). The CDR3 here is CASGGAVVNTEAFF. CDR3 coding DNA: TGTGCCAGTGGGGGGGCGGTGGTGAACACTGAAGCTTTCTTT.

Ten or more counts support this clonotype. CDR3 DNA: TGTGCCTGGGGGGGAGGGGGCAGAAAACTGTTTTTT. Amino acids: CAWGGGGRKLFF. The rearrangement uses TRBV30 and TRBJ1-4; 7 positions match TRBD1. Germline-derived CDR1 and CDR2 are GTSNPN and SVGIG (reference sequence). This CDR3 region has 12 residues. The V and J ends lost 5 bases and 10 bases, in that order; junction bases with no gene match: 7.